This T cell receptor beta chain is from a study of vaccination and CD4 T cells after COVID-19. Study-wide background: Convalescents were six males and four females, two of them Hispanic.

Trimming removed 6 bases from V and 0 bases from J, with 12 bases in between. The length of the CDR3 is 15 residues. Per the germline V gene, CDR1 is DFQATT and CDR2 is SNEGSKA (reference sequence). Cultured CD4+ T cell DNA underwent sequencing with the Oncomine TCR Beta short-read assay. TCRdb re-called the PCR reads through MiXCR, storing one row per CDR3 protein. The repertoire holds about 5,000 distinct CDR3 sequences, with around three fifths as singletons. Points on this clonotype: Its antigen is still unknown.

Specified treatment: roughly 11-day PBMC culture with coronavirus spike peptide pools or control peptides (ViraFEST assay). Antigen-specific T cells were expanded with peptide pools by ViraFEST, and TCRs were then sequenced. Study-wide findings and caveats: Spike mono-reactivity was found in 304 of the 307 vaccine-specific clones identified in convalescent patients. The median SARS-CoV-2-reactive clonotype number increased from around 19 to 38, without statistical significance.

This chain joins TRBV20-1 and TRBJ1-6; D is uncertain. Sequenced input: CD4+ T cells from blood, cultured in vitro. The clonotype originates from a human donor who had recovered from COVID-19. CDR3 nucleotide sequence: TGCAGTGCCCCACCAGCGAGCTCCTATAATTCACCCCTCCACTTT. This codes for CSAPPASSYNSPLHF.